This T cell receptor (beta chain) originates from a study of T cells in Graves' hyperthyroidism and ophthalmopathy. Study-level information: Staff took peripheral blood when the initial diagnosis was made, before any treatment began. Study-level points and caveats: Through a model of 13 V-J features, ophthalmopathy was separated from stable hyperthyroidism.

Using RNA transcripts as the source, TCR beta CDR3 regions were amplified. HTBI primers drove first-round RT-PCR of the TCR CDR3. Using its own MiXCR run on the multiplex PCR reads, TCRdb lists one record per CDR3 protein. The sample has 730,000 or so distinct CDR3 sequences; around 20% are singletons. This clonotype was seen a handful of times. Its antigen is undetermined. Among the patients, aged 18 to 65, hyperthyroidism was newly diagnosed and had lasted under 2 months. Diagnosing involved the use of clinical symptoms, serum thyroxine and TRAb, thyroid ultrasound and orbital computed tomography. Sequencing was done on a sample of blood. The source is a woman aged 50 to 60 with Graves' hyperthyroidism that later progressed to Graves' ophthalmopathy.

CDR3 DNA sequence: TGCAGTGCTAGAGGGGGGGGGGCAGACGGGGAGCTGTTTTTT. Its protein is CSARGGGADGELFF. The rearrangement uses TRBV20-1 and TRBJ2-2; perhaps TRBD2 as D (7 bases). The CDR3 is made up of 14 amino acids. Trimming shortened V by 1 base and J by 7 bases, and 13 bases separated the two germline ends. Germline assignment: CDR1 DFQATT and CDR2 SNEGSKA (reference sequence).